These 20 T cell receptor beta chains were all obtained from the same sample, sequenced in a study of cytomegalovirus exposure and HLA in healthy donors. Use of 60 Vbeta and 13 Jbeta primers characterized the PCR. Only in-frame clones appear in the TCRdb table, and some are missing; sequencing was by immunoSEQ multiplex PCR. The sample consists of some 150,000 clones, roughly three quarters of them appearing once. Sequencing was performed on PBMCs. The source of these receptors is a woman aged 35 to 49 in good health and CMV-seronegative.

The chain recombines TRBV5-1 with TRBJ2-1, with 8 bases that match TRBD2. The CDR3 contains 14 residues. CDR1 and CDR2 (germline): SGHRS, YFSETQ. V was clipped by 6 bases and J by 10 bases; unmatched bases: 12. The CDR3 nucleotides read TGCGCCAGCACGGCTAGCGGGCTAGTTAGGGAGCAGTTCTTC. Translating it yields CASTASGLVREQFF.

By sample fraction, this clone is medium-sized (0.01 to 0.1%). This rearrangement joins TRBV6-1 to TRBJ1-1; the D is unclear. This CDR3 region has 15 residues. Looked up from germline, CDR1 is MNHNS and CDR2 is SASEGT. Trimming shortened V by 2 bases and J by 0 bases, and 10 bases separated the two germline ends. CDR3 loop: CASSEPRNMNTEAFF. For the CDR3, the DNA is TGTGCCAGCAGTGAACCAAGAAACATGAACACTGAAGCTTTCTTT.

V usage is TRBV18 and J usage is TRBJ2-1; D not certain. V was clipped by 8 bases and J by 4 bases, with 18 bases between them. Looked up from germline, CDR1 is KGHSH and CDR2 is LQKENI. The CDR3 extends over 15 amino acids. CDR3 DNA sequence: TGTGCCAGCCGCCCCGGGTCAGACCCATACAATGAGCAGTTCTTC. Amino acid sequence: CASRPGSDPYNEQFF.

The gene calls are TRBV5-5 and TRBJ1-5, with 7 nucleotides matching TRBD1. The CDR3 runs 17 residues. CDR1 and CDR2 (germline): SGHKS, YYEKEE (reference sequence). Trimming at V came to 1 base and at J to 7 bases, leaving 14 bases not matched to a gene. CDR3 residues: CASSLSQRRGPEQPQHF. CDR3 nucleotides: TGTGCCAGCAGCTTGTCCCAGAGAAGGGGGCCGGAACAGCCCCAGCATTTT.

V gene TRBV4-1 combines with J gene TRBJ1-4; D unclear. Germline V gene sequence: CDR1 MGHRA, CDR2 YSYEKL. The CDR3 extends over 13 amino acids. The V end was cut by 5 bases, the J end by 8 bases, with 12 bases between. CDR3 residues: CASSSRTGEKLFF. As DNA, the CDR3 is TGCGCCAGCAGCTCCCGGACGGGGGAAAAACTGTTTTTT.

The chain couples TRBV28 to TRBJ1-1, with D possibly being TRBD1 (5 bases). Trimming pared 6 bases from V and 6 bases from J, leaving 14 bases between. CDR1 is MDHEN, CDR2 SYDVKM, per germline. The CDR3 totals 13 residues. The CDR3 spells CASRTGGRAEAFF. The CDR3 region has the DNA TGTGCCAGCAGGACCGGGGGTAGGGCTGAAGCTTTCTTT.

The chain has TRBV2 and TRBJ2-1; 7 nucleotides agree with TRBD1. The CDR3 contains 16 residues. J was trimmed by 8 bases and V by 6 bases; bases with no gene match: 16. The germline CDR1 and CDR2 sequences are SNHLY and FYNNEI. Here the CDR3 DNA reads TGTGCCAGCAGAGGGGGTGACAGGGTCGTAGTTTATGAGCAGTTCTTC. It yields the protein CASRGGDRVVVYEQFF.

The rearrangement uses TRBV5-4 and TRBJ2-1; weak D call: TRBD2 (7 bases). Germline CDR1 and CDR2: SGHNT and YYREEE (reference sequence). Trimming shortened V by 0 bases and J by 0 bases, and 10 bases separated the two germline ends. The CDR3 contains 16 residues. The DNA for the CDR3 is TGTGCCAGCAGCTTGGAGGGGGGGGGCTCCTACAATGAGCAGTTCTTC. This codes for CASSLEGGGSYNEQFF.

The chain links TRBV27 to TRBJ1-2; the match to TRBD1 covers 8 bases. The CDR3 loop spans 16 amino acids. Per the germline V gene, CDR1 is MNHEY and CDR2 is SMNVEV (reference sequence). J was trimmed by 4 bases and V by 5 bases; bases with no gene match: 12. CDR3 coding DNA: TGTGCCAGCAGTACCTATTCCGGGACAGGCCCCTATGGCTACACCTTC. The encoded protein is CASSTYSGTGPYGYTF.

V usage is TRBV19 and J usage is TRBJ2-1; 14 positions agree with TRBD2. This CDR3 region has 15 residues. J lost 8 bases, V lost 4 bases, and 4 bases had no gene match. Germline V gene sequence: CDR1 LNHDA, CDR2 SQIVND (reference sequence). CDR3 amino acids: CASSKGTSGRDEQFF. DNA of the CDR3: TGTGCCAGTAGTAAGGGGACTAGCGGGAGAGATGAGCAGTTCTTC. Supplemented by reference TRBV19 and TRBJ2-1, the full variable domain reads DGGITQSPKYLFRKEGQNVTLSCEQNLNHDAMYWYRQDPGQGLRLIYYSQIVNDFQKGDIAEGYSVSREKKESFPLTVTSAQKNPTAFYLCASSKGTSGRDEQFFGPGTRLTVL.

The V call is TRBV7-9, the J call TRBJ1-1, with 7 positions matching TRBD1. V was pared by 5 bases and J by 4 bases, with 7 bases of the junction left unmatched. CDR1 and CDR2 (germline): SEHNR, FQNEAQ (reference sequence). This CDR3 is 14 amino acids long. The CDR3 DNA reads TGTGCCAGCAGCCCGCGACAGGGTTTCACTGAAGCTTTCTTT. Encoded protein: CASSPRQGFTEAFF.

This clone appeared a few times. This sequence joins TRBV7-9 and TRBJ1-2; 10 positions agree with TRBD1. The CDR3 is made up of 15 amino acids. Per germline, CDR1 SEHNR and CDR2 FQNEAQ (reference sequence). V lost 5 bases, J lost 4 bases, and 7 bases stayed unmatched. CDR3 bases: TGTGCCAGCAGCCTGCGGGACAGGGGTGGCTATGGCTACACCTTC. Its translation: CASSLRDRGGYGYTF.

This chain connects TRBV11-2 to TRBJ2-7; 9 positions match TRBD2. The J segment lost 2 bases and the V segment lost 5 bases, leaving 16 bases of the junction unmatched. The germline gives CDR1 SGHAT, CDR2 FQNNGV. CDR3 length: 18 residues. The CDR3 DNA reads TGTGCCAGCAGCCCTCAGCTGGGGAGCGGGAGGCTCACCTACGAGCAGTACTTC. Translating it yields CASSPQLGSGRLTYEQYF.

V usage is TRBV4-2 and J usage is TRBJ1-1; no firm D call. V was trimmed by 0 bases and J by 7 bases, leaving 18 bases between them. Germline V lookup: CDR1 LGHNA, CDR2 YNFKEQ. The CDR3 covers 16 residues. CDR3: CASSQENLGPFGEAFF. CDR3 in DNA: TGTGCCAGCAGCCAAGAAAATCTTGGCCCGTTTGGTGAAGCTTTCTTT.

This sequence joins TRBV2 and TRBJ1-2; D might be TRBD1 (6 bases). Germline V lookup: CDR1 SNHLY, CDR2 FYNNEI. This CDR3 is built from 11 residues. The V gene lost 3 bases and the J gene lost 10 bases, with 9 bases spanning the gap. The CDR3 sequence is CASSDYRAYTF. In DNA form, the CDR3 reads TGTGCCAGCAGTGATTACAGGGCCTACACCTTC.

The chain is built from TRBV19 and TRBJ1-5; D is undetermined. V lost 3 bases and J lost 0, with 15 bases in between. This CDR3 has 17 amino acids. Germline CDR1 and CDR2: LNHDA and SQIVND (reference sequence). CDR3 nucleotide sequence: TGTGCCAGTAGTATCAGGACGGGAAGTTATAGCAATCAGCCCCAGCATTTT. Encoded protein: CASSIRTGSYSNQPQHF.

The genes are TRBV6-5 and TRBJ1-1; D is ambiguous. The ends were cut back, 4 bases at V and 1 base at J, with 7 bases in the middle. CDR3 size: 13 residues. In germline, CDR1 is MNHEY, CDR2 SVGAGI. The CDR3 DNA sequence: TGTGCCAGCAGTTTGTCCGGGAACACTGAAGCTTTCTTT. This sequence encodes CASSLSGNTEAFF.

V is TRBV15 and J is TRBJ2-7; 7 positions agree with TRBD1. The V and J ends lost 0 bases and 7 bases, in that order; junction bases with no gene match: 12. The CDR3 totals 16 residues. The germline gives CDR1 LNHNV, CDR2 YYDKDF (reference sequence). The CDR3, as DNA: TGTGCCACCAGCAGAGATGTGGCCAGGGGGTTAGAGGAGCAGTACTTC. This codes for CATSRDVARGLEEQYF.

CDR3 in DNA: TGTGCCAGCAGCGTGGGACAGGGTAACTATGGCTACACCTTC. It encodes CASSVGQGNYGYTF. The V gene is TRBV7-9, the J gene TRBJ1-2; TRBD1 aligns across 9 bases. The CDR3 length is 14 residues. Germline CDR1 SEHNR, CDR2 FQNEAQ (reference sequence). V lost 5 bases and J lost 1; bases outside the gene matches: 2.

The chain recombines TRBV29-1 with TRBJ2-5; D is uncertain. V lost 3 bases to trimming and J lost 0 bases, with 8 bases between them. Germline V lookup: CDR1 SQVTM, CDR2 ANQGSEA. The CDR3 sequence is 13 residues long. In nucleotides, the CDR3 is TGCAGCGTTGACGGCGGTTACCAAGAGACCCAGTACTTC. This translates into CSVDGGYQETQYF.